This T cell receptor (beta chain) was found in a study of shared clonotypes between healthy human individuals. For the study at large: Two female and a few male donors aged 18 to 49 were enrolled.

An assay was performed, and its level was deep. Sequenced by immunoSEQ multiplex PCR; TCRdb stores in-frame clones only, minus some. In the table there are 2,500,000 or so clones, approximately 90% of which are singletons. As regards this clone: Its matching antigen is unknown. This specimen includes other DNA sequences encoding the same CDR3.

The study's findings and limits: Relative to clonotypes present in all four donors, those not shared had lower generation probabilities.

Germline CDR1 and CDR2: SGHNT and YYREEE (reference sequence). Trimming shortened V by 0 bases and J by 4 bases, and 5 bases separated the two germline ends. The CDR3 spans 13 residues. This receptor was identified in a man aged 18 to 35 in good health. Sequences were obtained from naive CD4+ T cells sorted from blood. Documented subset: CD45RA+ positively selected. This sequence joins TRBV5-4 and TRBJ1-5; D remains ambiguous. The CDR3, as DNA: TGTGCCAGCAGCTTGGAGGCAAATCAGCCCCAGCATTTT. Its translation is CASSLEANQPQHF.